This TCR beta chain was captured by sequencing in a study of response to subunit inactivated influenza vaccine. Study conclusions and caveats: New T cells are recruited in small numbers by each seasonal influenza vaccination, according to the authors' suggestion.

With respect to this clonotype: What it binds is not known. The junction differs from germline at one of its ends, possibly a read error.

The CDR3 has 12 residues. Germline loops: CDR1 MNHNY, CDR2 SVGAGI (reference sequence). MiXCR, applied by TCRdb to the RT-PCR reads, yields one record per CDR3 protein. Of some 800,000 distinct CDR3 sequences detected, around 20% appear once; the ten largest clones hold approximately 10%. This sequence was found in a man aged 50 to 60 who received an inactivated influenza vaccine. The chain combines TRBV6-6 with TRBJ2-7, with unresolved D. The material sequenced was PBMCs from blood, taken approximately 5 days after vaccination. The CDR3 protein is CASSYSSVPVGF. The CDR3 DNA sequence: TGTGCCAGCAGTTACTCGAGTGTTCCGGTTGGCTTC.